One and the same sample provided the 30 T cell receptor beta chains below, sequenced in a study of blood T cell repertoires in COVID-19. Method: immunoSEQ multiplex PCR; TCRdb's copy keeps in-frame clones and lacks some. The data hold 86,000 or so clones, with around nine tenths observed a single time. Sequencing was performed on peripheral blood. These receptors were taken from a man aged 50-59 years with active or convalescent COVID-19.

This chain links TRBV10-3 with TRBJ1-2; 9 bases match TRBD1. The ends lost 8 bases at V and 6 bases at J; junction bases unmatched: 7. The CDR3 has 13 residues. The germline CDR1 and CDR2 sequences are ENHRY and SYGVKD. The CDR3, as DNA: TGTGCCATCGGGGGACAGGGAGCTCATGGCTACACCTTC. It specifies CAIGGQGAHGYTF.

The J gene is TRBJ1-5, the V gene TRBV12-3 or TRBV12-4, with 7 bases identical to TRBD1. Germline trimming cut 5 bases from V and 2 bases from J; bases unmatched to any gene: 0. The CDR3 loop spans 13 amino acids. CDR3: CASSGQGNQPQHF. CDR3 in DNA: TGTGCCAGCAGTGGACAGGGCAATCAGCCCCAGCATTTT.

The chain links TRBV4-3 to TRBJ2-7; 10 nucleotides match TRBD1. Trimming cost V 4 bases and J 1 base; bases outside gene matches: 7. Germline V lookup: CDR1 LGHNA, CDR2 YSLEER. This CDR3 region has 16 residues. CDR3 loop: CASSPSGTGESYEQYF. The CDR3, as DNA: TGCGCCAGCAGCCCCTCAGGGACAGGGGAGTCCTACGAGCAGTACTTC.

The CDR3 loop is CAITRQEGPGNTIYF. CDR3 in DNA: TGTGCCATCACCCGACAGGAAGGACCTGGAAACACCATATATTTT. The rearrangement links TRBV10-3 to TRBJ1-3, with D perhaps TRBD1 (6 bases). Per germline, CDR1 ENHRY and CDR2 SYGVKD. Trimming took 7 bases from V and 2 from J, leaving 15 bases between them. The CDR3 spans 15 residues.

The J gene is TRBJ2-3, the V gene TRBV7-2; 9 bases are shared with TRBD1. The CDR3 runs to 17 residues. Germline values: CDR1 SGHTA, CDR2 FQGNSA. With V trimmed by 5 bases and J by 1 base, 10 bases remained unmatched. The DNA of the CDR3 is TGTGCCAGCAGCCAGGGACAGGGAGTAGCTGGCACAGATACGCAGTATTTT. Residues: CASSQGQGVAGTDTQYF.

This clone has just one count. The genes are TRBV7-9 and TRBJ2-1; TRBD2 matches at 13 bases. This CDR3 spans 15 amino acids. Germline CDR1 is SEHNR and CDR2 is FQNEAQ (reference sequence). The V segment lost 6 bases and the J segment 6 bases; nucleotides outside the gene matches: 5. The CDR3, as DNA: TGTGCCAGCAGTCCCGGGACTAGCGGGGTCAATGAGCAGTTCTTC. It yields the protein CASSPGTSGVNEQFF.

Note on this clone: This same CDR3 is encoded by further DNA sequences in the sample. The V and J genes are TRBV5-1 and TRBJ2-3; 7 bases are a match to TRBD1. This CDR3 has 13 amino acids. The V gene's germline CDR1 is SGHRS and CDR2 YFSETQ. J lost 6 bases, V lost 4 bases, and 5 bases had no gene match. DNA of the CDR3: TGCGCCAGCAGCCCACAGGGGCCGGATACGCAGTATTTT. As protein: CASSPQGPDTQYF.

CDR3 DNA: TGTGCCAGCAACCCAGGGTGGCACAGCTATGGCTACACCTTC. The encoded protein is CASNPGWHSYGYTF. The genes are TRBV7-2 and TRBJ1-2; D may be TRBD1 (5 bases). The V gene's germline CDR1 is SGHTA and CDR2 FQGNSA. The ends were cut back, 7 bases at V and 4 bases at J, with 16 bases in the middle. The CDR3 has 14 residues.

This chain uses TRBV19 with TRBJ2-2, with D possibly being TRBD1 (5 bases). Looked up from germline, CDR1 is LNHDA and CDR2 is SQIVND (reference sequence). The CDR3 extends over 14 amino acids. V was trimmed by 5 bases and J by 6 bases, leaving 13 bases between them. DNA for the CDR3: TGTGCCAGTAGTTTTTCCCTCAGGGCCGGGGAGCTGTTTTTT. Its protein is CASSFSLRAGELFF.

The genes are TRBV28 and TRBJ2-2; weak D call: TRBD1 (5 bases). The V gene's germline CDR1 is MDHEN and CDR2 SYDVKM. Trimming stripped 5 bases from V and 5 bases from J, with 9 bases between. The CDR3 covers 13 residues. CDR3 bases: TGTGCCAGCAGTGCTGCAGGGACCGGGGAGCTGTTTTTT. This codes for CASSAAGTGELFF.

This rearrangement joins TRBV4-1 to TRBJ1-2; 8 bases align to TRBD1. V dropped 4 bases and J dropped 7; count of bases not matched to a gene: 14. The CDR3 is 16 residues long. The germline CDR1 and CDR2 sequences are MGHRA and YSYEKL. The CDR3 DNA reads TGCGCCAGCAGCCCAAGTGTTCTACAGGGGGAGAGTGGCTACACCTTC. Its protein product is CASSPSVLQGESGYTF.

V and J are TRBV5-4 and TRBJ1-1; perhaps TRBD1 as D (5 bases). This CDR3 comprises 15 residues. The V end lost 4 bases, the J end lost 1 base, and 14 bases lay between the germline ends. Germline values: CDR1 SGHNT, CDR2 YYREEE (reference sequence). CDR3 protein: CASSPPGLQNTEAFF. The CDR3 DNA is TGTGCCAGCAGCCCGCCGGGACTCCAGAACACTGAAGCTTTCTTT.

The V call is TRBV5-4, the J call TRBJ2-7; 7 nucleotides match TRBD2. The CDR3 spans 14 residues. The germline V gene has CDR1 SGHNT and CDR2 YYREEE (reference sequence). Losses at the gene ends were 2 bases for V and 2 bases for J; bases not matched to a gene: 4. The CDR3 DNA reads TGTGCCAGCAGCTTAGGCGGGGGTACCTACGAGCAGTACTTC. Translated: CASSLGGGTYEQYF.

The chain combines TRBV29-1 with TRBJ1-1; 11 positions match TRBD1. This CDR3 region has 15 residues. Germline CDR1 reads SQVTM; CDR2 reads ANQGSEA. V dropped 4 bases and J dropped 4; count of bases not matched to a gene: 8. The DNA for the CDR3 is TGCAGCGTTGCGAAAGGGACAGGGGGTGCCACTGAAGCTTTCTTT. Encoded protein: CSVAKGTGGATEAFF.

This clone was detected only once. The chain employs TRBV5-1 and TRBJ2-5; 9 bases are shared with TRBD1. Trimming at V came to 0 bases and at J to 4 bases, leaving 10 bases not matched to a gene. Germline loops: CDR1 SGHRS, CDR2 YFSETQ. The CDR3 is 17 amino acids. CDR3 residues: CASSLEGAGQGGETQYF. The CDR3 DNA reads as TGCGCCAGCAGCTTGGAGGGCGCGGGACAGGGAGGAGAGACCCAGTACTTC.

This clone was found once. The CDR3 region is CASSTTGVFGETQYF. DNA of the CDR3: TGTGCCAGCAGTACGACAGGGGTTTTTGGGGAGACCCAGTACTTC. The chain is built from TRBV28 and TRBJ2-5, with TRBD1 identical over 8 bases. The J segment lost 5 bases and the V segment lost 5 bases, leaving 10 bases of the junction unmatched. CDR1 and CDR2 (germline): MDHEN, SYDVKM. The CDR3 extends over 15 amino acids. Drawing the rest from reference TRBV28 and TRBJ2-5, the complete variable domain is DVKVTQSSRYLVKRTGEKVFLECVQDMDHENMFWYRQDPGLGLRLIYFSYDVKMKEKGDIPEGYSVSREKKERFSLILESASTNQTSMYLCASSTTGVFGETQYFGPGTRLLVL.

V is TRBV5-1 and J is TRBJ1-3; the D is unclear. V dropped 0 bases and J dropped 3 bases, with 7 bases sitting between them. CDR3 size: 14 residues. CDR1 and CDR2 from the germline V gene are SGHRS and YFSETQ. The CDR3 bases are TGCGCCAGCAGCTTGGGAGCTGATGGAAACACCATATATTTT. It encodes CASSLGADGNTIYF.

The genes are TRBV19 and TRBJ2-7; TRBD1 matches at 8 bases. This CDR3 is built from 13 residues. V trimming: 7 bases; J trimming: 5 bases; junction bases outside the gene matches: 7. The germline V gene encodes CDR1 LNHDA and CDR2 SQIVND (reference sequence). The CDR3 protein is CASTGQGKNEQYF. In DNA form, the CDR3 reads TGTGCCAGTACTGGACAGGGCAAGAACGAGCAGTACTTC.

The rearrangement joins TRBV15 to TRBJ1-5; TRBD1 matches at 7 bases. J was trimmed by 2 bases and V by 0 bases; bases with no gene match: 4. Germline assignment: CDR1 LNHNV and CDR2 YYDKDF (reference sequence). The CDR3 length is 16 residues. CDR3 coding DNA: TGTGCCACCAGCAGAGAACAGGGGTTGGGCAATCAGCCCCAGCATTTT. It codes for CATSREQGLGNQPQHF.

This chain uses TRBV9 with TRBJ1-2, with 12 bases matching TRBD1. Per germline, CDR1 SGDLS and CDR2 YYNGEE. The CDR3 is 15 amino acids. V dropped 4 bases and J dropped 8; count of bases not matched to a gene: 9. CDR3 protein: CASSNPGQGARGYTF. The CDR3 DNA reads as TGTGCCAGCAGCAACCCGGGACAGGGGGCTCGGGGCTACACCTTC.

The chain links TRBV10-3 to TRBJ1-5; D call uncertain. V lost 9 bases and J lost 7, with 22 bases in between. The CDR3 totals 15 residues. Germline V gene data show CDR1 as ENHRY and CDR2 as SYGVKD. DNA for the CDR3: TGTGCCATATCGCCGGACGGCTCGGGGAAGCAGCCCCAGCATTTT. This gives the protein CAISPDGSGKQPQHF.

This rearrangement joins TRBV3-1 (or the pseudogene TRBV3-2) to TRBJ2-1; D is ambiguous. The ends were cut back, 5 bases at V and 9 bases at J, with 14 bases in the middle. The germline V gene encodes CDR1 LGHDT and CDR2 YNNKEL (reference sequence). CDR3 size: 13 residues. Here the CDR3 reads CASSSTATGEQFF. CDR3 bases: TGTGCCAGCAGCTCAACCGCCACCGGTGAGCAGTTCTTC.

This clone was counted once. The genes are TRBV30 and TRBJ2-3; 13 bases are a match to TRBD2. This CDR3 contains 17 residues. Looked up from germline, CDR1 is GTSNPN and CDR2 is SVGIG (reference sequence). J was trimmed by 3 bases and V by 2 bases; bases with no gene match: 8. CDR3 sequence: CAWSLGTSGDGTDTQYF. The CDR3 bases are TGTGCCTGGAGTCTTGGGACTAGCGGGGACGGGACAGATACGCAGTATTTT.

V is TRBV2 and J is TRBJ2-5; perhaps TRBD2 as D (6 bases). The V end was cut by 9 bases, the J end by 5 bases, with 16 bases between. From germline, CDR1 is SNHLY and CDR2 FYNNEI. This CDR3 comprises 13 residues. The CDR3 bases are TGTGCCAGACTGGTAACGGGGGTGGAGACCCAGTACTTC. Its translation is CARLVTGVETQYF.

The chain uses TRBV28 and TRBJ2-3; D perhaps matches TRBD2 (5 bases). The CDR3 has 11 residues. Germline lookup yields CDR1 MDHEN and CDR2 SYDVKM. Trimming took 11 bases from V and 4 from J, leaving 10 bases between them. The CDR3 spells CALGGPDTQYF. Written as DNA, the CDR3 is TGTGCCCTAGGAGGACCAGATACGCAGTATTTT.

This chain joins TRBV9 and TRBJ2-5, with TRBD1 identical over 9 bases. V dropped 0 bases and J dropped 4; count of bases not matched to a gene: 4. CDR3 length equals 15 residues. Germline assignment: CDR1 SGDLS and CDR2 YYNGEE. The CDR3 loop is CASSVEGQGPETQYF. DNA for the CDR3: TGTGCCAGCAGCGTAGAGGGACAGGGCCCAGAGACCCAGTACTTC.

The V call is TRBV13, the J call TRBJ1-1; TRBD1 aligns across 7 bases. J lost 0 bases, V lost 3 bases, and 7 bases had no gene match. CDR1 and CDR2 from the germline V gene are PRHDT and FYEKMQ (reference sequence). The CDR3 has 16 amino acids. The CDR3 loop is CASSFRGRFMNTEAFF. The CDR3 nucleotides read TGTGCCAGCAGCTTCAGGGGGAGGTTCATGAACACTGAAGCTTTCTTT.

The CDR3 bases are TGCGCCAGCAGCTTGACGGGACAGGGGGCCTATGGCTACACCTTC. Residues: CASSLTGQGAYGYTF. This chain uses TRBV5-1 with TRBJ1-2; TRBD1 agrees at 12 bases. CDR1 and CDR2 (germline): SGHRS, YFSETQ. V shed 1 base, J shed 4 bases, and the junction held 2 bases outside the gene matches. This CDR3 region has 15 residues.

This chain uses TRBV5-6 with TRBJ2-7, with 10 positions matching TRBD1. J lost 4 bases, V lost 4 bases, and 11 bases had no gene match. Germline assignment: CDR1 SGHDT and CDR2 YYEEEE. The CDR3 is made up of 16 amino acids. CDR3 in amino acids: CASSKVLGQGYYEQYF. CDR3 bases: TGTGCCAGCAGCAAGGTTCTGGGACAGGGGTATTACGAGCAGTACTTC. Full variable domain (missing parts from reference TRBV5-6 and TRBJ2-7): DAGVTQSPTHLIKTRGQQVTLRCSPKSGHDTVSWYQQALGQGPQFIFQYYEEEERQRGNFPDRFSGHQFPNYSSELNVNALLLGDSALYLCASSKVLGQGYYEQYFGPGTRLTVT.

This clone occurred once. The chain joins TRBV19 to TRBJ2-3; a weak D match, TRBD1 (5 bases). Trimming cost V 11 bases and J 8 bases, with 20 bases left between them. Germline V CDR1 and CDR2: LNHDA, SQIVND (reference sequence). CDR3 size: 13 residues. As DNA, the CDR3 is TGTGCCTCCTCATCGGGCACAGGCAGTACGCAGTATTTT. Translation: CASSSGTGSTQYF.